This TCR beta chain comes out of a study of blood T cell repertoires in COVID-19. The protocol was immunoSEQ multiplex PCR, while the TCRdb copy is restricted to in-frame clones and leaves out a portion. In the table there are approximately 300,000 clones, roughly 80% of which are singletons. This clone was recorded many times. The CDR3 extends over 18 amino acids. Per germline, CDR1 PRHDT and CDR2 FYEKMQ (reference sequence). The J segment lost 0 bases and the V segment lost 5 bases, leaving 13 bases of the junction unmatched. The sequenced sample was peripheral blood. The chain combines TRBV13 with TRBJ2-1; 7 bases fit TRBD1. The receptor was isolated from a woman aged 50 to 65 with active or convalescent COVID-19. The CDR3 region is CASSPDPRTGSSYNEQFF. The CDR3 nucleotides read TGTGCCAGCAGCCCAGATCCCCGGACAGGTAGCTCCTACAATGAGCAGTTCTTC.